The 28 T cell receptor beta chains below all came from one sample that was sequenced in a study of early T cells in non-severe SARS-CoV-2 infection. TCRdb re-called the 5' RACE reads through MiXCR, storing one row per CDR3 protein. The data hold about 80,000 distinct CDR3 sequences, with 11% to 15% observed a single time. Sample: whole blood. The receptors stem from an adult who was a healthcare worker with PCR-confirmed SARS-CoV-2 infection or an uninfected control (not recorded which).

The CDR3 region is CASSPERGSTDTQYF. The CDR3 DNA reads as TGCGCCAGCAGCCCGGAGCGGGGGTCTACAGATACGCAGTATTTT. This chain links TRBV4-1 with TRBJ2-3; 8 nucleotides line up with TRBD2. Losses at the gene ends were 4 bases for V and 3 bases for J; bases not matched to a gene: 6. CDR3 length equals 15 residues. CDR1 MGHRA and CDR2 YSYEKL come from the germline V gene.

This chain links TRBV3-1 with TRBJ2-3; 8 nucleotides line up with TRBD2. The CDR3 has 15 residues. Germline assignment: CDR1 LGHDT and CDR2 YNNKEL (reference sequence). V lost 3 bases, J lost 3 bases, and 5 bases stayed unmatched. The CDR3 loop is CASSQVLAGTDTQYF. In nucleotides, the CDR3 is TGTGCCAGCAGCCAGGTCTTAGCGGGGACAGATACGCAGTATTTT.

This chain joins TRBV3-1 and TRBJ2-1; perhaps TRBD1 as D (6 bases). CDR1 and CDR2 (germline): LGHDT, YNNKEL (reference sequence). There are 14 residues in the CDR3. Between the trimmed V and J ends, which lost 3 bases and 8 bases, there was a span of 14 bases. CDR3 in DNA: TGTGCCAGCAGCCAGTACCCGAAGGGGGATGAGCAGTTCTTC. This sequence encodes CASSQYPKGDEQFF.

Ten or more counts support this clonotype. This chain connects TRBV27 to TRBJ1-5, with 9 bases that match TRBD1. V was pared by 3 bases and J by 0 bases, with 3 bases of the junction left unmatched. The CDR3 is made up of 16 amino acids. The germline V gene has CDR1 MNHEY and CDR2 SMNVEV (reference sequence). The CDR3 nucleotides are TGTGCCAGCAGTTTTACAGGGGGCCGTAGCAATCAGCCCCAGCATTTT. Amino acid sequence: CASSFTGGRSNQPQHF.

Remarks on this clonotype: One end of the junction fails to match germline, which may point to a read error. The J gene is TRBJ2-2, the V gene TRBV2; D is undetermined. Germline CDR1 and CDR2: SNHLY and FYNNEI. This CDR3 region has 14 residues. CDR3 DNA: TGTGTCAGCAGTGAAGTTACGAACACCGGGGAGCTGTTTTTT. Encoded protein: CVSSEVTNTGELFF.

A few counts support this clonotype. This chain's CDR3 is CASSLSGRLNTEAFF. The CDR3 nucleotides read TGTGCCAGCAGCTTAAGCGGGCGCCTGAACACTGAAGCTTTCTTT. The chain combines TRBV7-9 with TRBJ1-1; unclear D gene. The germline V gene has CDR1 SEHNR and CDR2 FQNEAQ (reference sequence). V lost 2 bases, J lost 0 bases, and 10 bases lay in between. This CDR3 is built from 15 residues.

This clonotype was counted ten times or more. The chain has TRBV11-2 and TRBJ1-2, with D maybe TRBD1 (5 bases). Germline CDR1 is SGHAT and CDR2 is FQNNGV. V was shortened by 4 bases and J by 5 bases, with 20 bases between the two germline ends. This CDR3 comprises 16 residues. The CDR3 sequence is CASSSYTTRGAYGYTF. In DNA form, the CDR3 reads TGTGCCAGCAGCTCCTATACGACGCGGGGCGCGTATGGCTACACCTTC.

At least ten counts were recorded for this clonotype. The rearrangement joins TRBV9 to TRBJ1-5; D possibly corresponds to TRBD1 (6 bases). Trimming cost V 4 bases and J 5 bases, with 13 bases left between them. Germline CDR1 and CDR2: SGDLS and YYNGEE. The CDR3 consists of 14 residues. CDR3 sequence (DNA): TGTGCCAGCAGCAAGGGGGGTGACGATCAGCCCCAGCATTTT. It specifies CASSKGGDDQPQHF.

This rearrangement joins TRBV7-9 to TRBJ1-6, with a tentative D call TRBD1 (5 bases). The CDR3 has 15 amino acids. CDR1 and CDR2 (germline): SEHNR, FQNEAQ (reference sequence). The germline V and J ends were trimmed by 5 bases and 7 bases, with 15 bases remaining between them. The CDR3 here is CASSQGVSLNSPLHF. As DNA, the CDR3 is TGTGCCAGCAGCCAAGGGGTCAGCCTAAATTCACCCCTCCACTTT.

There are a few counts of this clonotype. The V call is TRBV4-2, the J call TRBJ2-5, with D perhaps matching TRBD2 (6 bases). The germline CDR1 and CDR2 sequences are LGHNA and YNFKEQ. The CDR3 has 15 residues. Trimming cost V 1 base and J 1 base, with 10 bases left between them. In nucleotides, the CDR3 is TGTGCCAGCAGCCAAGCCTGGGACTTCCAAGAGACCCAGTACTTC. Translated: CASSQAWDFQETQYF.

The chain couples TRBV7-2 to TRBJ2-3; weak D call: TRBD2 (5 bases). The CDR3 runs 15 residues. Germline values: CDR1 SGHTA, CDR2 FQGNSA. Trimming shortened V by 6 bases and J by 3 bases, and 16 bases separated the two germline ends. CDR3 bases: TGTGCCAGCAGGAAAGACACTAGAAATACAGATACGCAGTATTTT. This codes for CASRKDTRNTDTQYF.

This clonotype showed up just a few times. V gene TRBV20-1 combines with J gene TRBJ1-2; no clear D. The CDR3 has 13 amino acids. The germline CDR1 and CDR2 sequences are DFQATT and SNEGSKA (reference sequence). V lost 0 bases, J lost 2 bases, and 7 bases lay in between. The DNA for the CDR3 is TGCAGTGCTAGAGATGGCCGAAACTATGGCTACACCTTC. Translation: CSARDGRNYGYTF.

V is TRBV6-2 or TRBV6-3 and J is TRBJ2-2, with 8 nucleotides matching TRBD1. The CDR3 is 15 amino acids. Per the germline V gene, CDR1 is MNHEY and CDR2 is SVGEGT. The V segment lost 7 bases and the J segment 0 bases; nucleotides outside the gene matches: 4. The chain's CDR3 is CASTDRVANTGELFF. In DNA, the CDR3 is TGTGCCAGCACGGACAGGGTTGCGAACACCGGGGAGCTGTTTTTT.

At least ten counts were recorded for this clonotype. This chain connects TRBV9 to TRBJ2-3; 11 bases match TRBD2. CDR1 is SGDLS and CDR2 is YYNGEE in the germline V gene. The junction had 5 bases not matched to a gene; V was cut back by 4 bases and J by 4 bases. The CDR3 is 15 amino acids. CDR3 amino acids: CASSFSGGAADTQYF. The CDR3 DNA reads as TGTGCCAGCAGCTTTAGCGGGGGGGCCGCAGATACGCAGTATTTT.

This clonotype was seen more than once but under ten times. CDR3 DNA sequence: TGTGCCAGCAGTGAAGGCACGGGGGGCACAGATACGCAGTATTTT. Translated, it gives CASSEGTGGTDTQYF. The chain is built from TRBV6-1 and TRBJ2-3; weak D call: TRBD2 (6 bases). Deletions cut 1 base from V and 1 base from J, with 9 bases between. The CDR3 covers 15 residues. Germline V gene lookup returns CDR1 MNHNS and CDR2 SASEGT.

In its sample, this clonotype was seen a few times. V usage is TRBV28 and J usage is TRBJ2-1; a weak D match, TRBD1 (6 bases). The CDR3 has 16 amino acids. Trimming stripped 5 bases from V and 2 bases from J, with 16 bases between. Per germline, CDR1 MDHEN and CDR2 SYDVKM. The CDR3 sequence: CASSPTRQVPYNEQFF. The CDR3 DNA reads TGTGCCAGCAGTCCCACGAGACAGGTCCCCTACAATGAGCAGTTCTTC. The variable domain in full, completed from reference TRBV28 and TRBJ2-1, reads DVKVTQSSRYLVKRTGEKVFLECVQDMDHENMFWYRQDPGLGLRLIYFSYDVKMKEKGDIPEGYSVSREKKERFSLILESASTNQTSMYLCASSPTRQVPYNEQFFGPGTRLTVL.

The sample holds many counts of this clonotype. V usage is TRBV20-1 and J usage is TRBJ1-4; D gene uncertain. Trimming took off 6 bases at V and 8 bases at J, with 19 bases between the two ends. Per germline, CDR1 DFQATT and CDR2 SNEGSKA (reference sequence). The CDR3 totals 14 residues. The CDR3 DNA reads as TGCAGTGCGCAGCGGGCGGGCTCTAGGGAAAAACTGTTTTTT. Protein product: CSAQRAGSREKLFF.

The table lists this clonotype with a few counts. The CDR3, as DNA: TGTGCCAGCAGCTTCCGGCTAGCGGGGGGTGGTGTAACAGATACGCAGTATTTT. Protein product: CASSFRLAGGGVTDTQYF. The chain couples TRBV7-8 to TRBJ2-3; 11 nucleotides match TRBD2. V lost 3 bases to trimming and J lost 3 bases; unmatched junction nucleotides: 11. In germline, CDR1 is SGHVS, CDR2 FQNEAQ. The CDR3 spans 18 residues.

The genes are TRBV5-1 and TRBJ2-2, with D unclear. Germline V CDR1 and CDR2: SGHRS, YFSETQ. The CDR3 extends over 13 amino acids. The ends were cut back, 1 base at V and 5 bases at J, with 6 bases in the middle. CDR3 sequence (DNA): TGCGCCAGCAGCTTGAGCTCAACCGGGGAGCTGTTTTTT. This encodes CASSLSSTGELFF.

CDR3 sequence reads: CASSESGRLETQYF. The CDR3 region has the DNA TGTGCCAGCAGTGAATCAGGGAGGTTGGAGACCCAGTACTTC. V is TRBV2 and J is TRBJ2-5, with D possibly TRBD2 on 6 matching bases. V shed 2 bases and J shed 5 bases, with 12 bases lying between them. The CDR3 totals 14 residues. Germline V gene lookup returns CDR1 SNHLY and CDR2 FYNNEI.

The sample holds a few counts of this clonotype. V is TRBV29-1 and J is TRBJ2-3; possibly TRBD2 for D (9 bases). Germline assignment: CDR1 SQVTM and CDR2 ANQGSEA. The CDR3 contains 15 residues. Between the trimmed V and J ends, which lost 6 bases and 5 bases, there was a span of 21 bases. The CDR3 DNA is TGCAGCGTGAGCGGGGGGCAGGGGGCTGTAGATACGCAGTATTTT. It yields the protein CSVSGGQGAVDTQYF.

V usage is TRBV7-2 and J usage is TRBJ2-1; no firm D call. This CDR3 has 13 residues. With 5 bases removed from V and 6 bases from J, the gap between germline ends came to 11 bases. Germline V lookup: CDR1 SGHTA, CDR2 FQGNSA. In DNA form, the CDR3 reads TGTGCCAGCAGCCCCCAGCTCGTCAATGAGCAGTTCTTC. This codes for CASSPQLVNEQFF.

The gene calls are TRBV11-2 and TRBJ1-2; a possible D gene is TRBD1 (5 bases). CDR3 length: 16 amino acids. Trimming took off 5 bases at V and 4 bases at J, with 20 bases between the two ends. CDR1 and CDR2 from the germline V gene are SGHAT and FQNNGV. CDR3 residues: CASSRSQGAHFYGYTF. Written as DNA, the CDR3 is TGTGCCAGCAGCCGGAGTCAGGGCGCACACTTCTATGGCTACACCTTC.

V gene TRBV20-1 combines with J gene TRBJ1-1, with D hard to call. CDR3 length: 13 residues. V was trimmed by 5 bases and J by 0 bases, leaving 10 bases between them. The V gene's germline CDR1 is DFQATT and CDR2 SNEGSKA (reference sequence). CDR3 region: CSARGPLNTEAFF. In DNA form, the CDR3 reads TGCAGTGCTCGCGGACCTTTGAACACTGAAGCTTTCTTT.

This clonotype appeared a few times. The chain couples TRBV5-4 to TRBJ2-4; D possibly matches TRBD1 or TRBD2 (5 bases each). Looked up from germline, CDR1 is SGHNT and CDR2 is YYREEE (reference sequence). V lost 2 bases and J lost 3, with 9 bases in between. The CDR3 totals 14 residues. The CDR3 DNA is TGTGCCAGCAGCTTCGGGGCTAGCAAAAACATTCAGTACTTC. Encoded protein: CASSFGASKNIQYF.

This CDR3 is CSVEDRRLAGGPETDTQYF. As DNA, the CDR3 is TGCAGCGTTGAAGATAGGCGACTAGCGGGGGGGCCAGAGACAGATACGCAGTATTTT. This chain links TRBV29-1 with TRBJ2-3, with 14 bases lining up with TRBD2. The CDR3 runs 19 residues. V lost 0 bases and J lost 3; bases outside the gene matches: 11. Germline V gene data show CDR1 as SQVTM and CDR2 as ANQGSEA.

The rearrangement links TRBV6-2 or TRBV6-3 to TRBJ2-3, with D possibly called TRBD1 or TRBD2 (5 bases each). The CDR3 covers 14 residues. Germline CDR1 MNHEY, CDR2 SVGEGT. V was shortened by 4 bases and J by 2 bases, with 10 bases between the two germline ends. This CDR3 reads CASSFWGNTDTQYF. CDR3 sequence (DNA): TGTGCCAGCAGTTTCTGGGGGAACACAGATACGCAGTATTTT.

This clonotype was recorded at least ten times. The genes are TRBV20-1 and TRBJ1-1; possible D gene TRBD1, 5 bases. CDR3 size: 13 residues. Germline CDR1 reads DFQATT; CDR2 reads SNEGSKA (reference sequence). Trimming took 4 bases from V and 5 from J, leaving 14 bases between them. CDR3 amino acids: CSAIQGLETEAFF. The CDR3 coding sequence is TGCAGTGCTATCCAGGGTTTAGAGACTGAAGCTTTCTTT.